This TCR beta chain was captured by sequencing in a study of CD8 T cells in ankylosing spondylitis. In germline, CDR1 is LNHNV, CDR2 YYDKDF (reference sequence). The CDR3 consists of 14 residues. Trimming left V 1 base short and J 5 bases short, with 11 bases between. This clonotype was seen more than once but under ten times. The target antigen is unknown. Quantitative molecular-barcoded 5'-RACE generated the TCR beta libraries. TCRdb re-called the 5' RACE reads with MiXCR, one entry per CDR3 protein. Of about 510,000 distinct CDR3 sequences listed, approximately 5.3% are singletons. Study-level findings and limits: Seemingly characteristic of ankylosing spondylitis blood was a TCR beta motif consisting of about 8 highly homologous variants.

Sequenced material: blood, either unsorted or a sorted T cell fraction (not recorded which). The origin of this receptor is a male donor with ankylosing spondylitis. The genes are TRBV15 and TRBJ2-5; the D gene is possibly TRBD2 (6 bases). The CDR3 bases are TGTGCCACCAGCAGAGGGAGGGTGGGGGAGACCCAGTACTTC. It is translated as CATSRGRVGETQYF.